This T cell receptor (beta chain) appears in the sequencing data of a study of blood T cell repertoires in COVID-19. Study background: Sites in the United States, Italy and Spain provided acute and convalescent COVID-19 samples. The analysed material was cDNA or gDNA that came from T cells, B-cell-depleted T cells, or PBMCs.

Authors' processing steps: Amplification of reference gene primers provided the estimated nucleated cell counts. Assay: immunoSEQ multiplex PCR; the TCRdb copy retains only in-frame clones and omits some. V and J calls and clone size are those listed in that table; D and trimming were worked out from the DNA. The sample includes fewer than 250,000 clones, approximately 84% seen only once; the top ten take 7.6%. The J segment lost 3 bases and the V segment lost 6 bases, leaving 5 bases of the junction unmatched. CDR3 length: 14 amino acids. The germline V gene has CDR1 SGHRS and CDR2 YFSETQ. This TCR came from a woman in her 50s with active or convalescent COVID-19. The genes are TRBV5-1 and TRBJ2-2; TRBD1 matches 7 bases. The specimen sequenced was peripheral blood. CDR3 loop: CASKGDSDTGELFF. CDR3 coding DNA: TGCGCCAGCAAGGGGGACAGCGACACCGGGGAGCTGTTTTTT.